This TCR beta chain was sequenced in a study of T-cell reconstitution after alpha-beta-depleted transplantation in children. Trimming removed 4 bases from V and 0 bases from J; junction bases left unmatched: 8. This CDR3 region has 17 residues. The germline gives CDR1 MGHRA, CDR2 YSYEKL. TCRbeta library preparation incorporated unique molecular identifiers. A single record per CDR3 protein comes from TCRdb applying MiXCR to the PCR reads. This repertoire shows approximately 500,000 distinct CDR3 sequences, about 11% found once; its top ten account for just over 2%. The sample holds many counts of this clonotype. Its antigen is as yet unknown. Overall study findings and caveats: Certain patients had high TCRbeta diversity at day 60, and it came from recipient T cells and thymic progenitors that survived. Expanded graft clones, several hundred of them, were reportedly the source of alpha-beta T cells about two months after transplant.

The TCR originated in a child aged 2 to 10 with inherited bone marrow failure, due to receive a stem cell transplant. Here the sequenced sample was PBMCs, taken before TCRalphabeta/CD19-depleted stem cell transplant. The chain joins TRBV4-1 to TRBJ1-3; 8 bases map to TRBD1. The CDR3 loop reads CASSPGGDRLSGNTIYF. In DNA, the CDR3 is TGCGCCAGCAGCCCGGGGGGGGACAGGCTCTCTGGAAACACCATATATTTT.